The T cell receptor beta chain under discussion was sequenced for a study of blood T cell repertoires in COVID-19. Study-level information: Specimens from acute and convalescent COVID-19 originated in the United States, Italy and Spain. In each case, the material was cDNA or gDNA derived from T cells, B-cell-depleted T cells, or PBMCs.

Germline CDR1 SGHDT, CDR2 YYEEEE. The CDR3 runs to 14 residues. The trim removed 4 bases at V and 9 bases at J, leaving 5 bases unmatched. In the authors' methods: It was from reference gene primer amplification that nucleated cell counts were estimated. Clones were sequenced by immunoSEQ multiplex PCR, and TCRdb holds only the in-frame ones, with some missing. V and J calls and clone size are as listed in that table; D and trimming were resolved from the DNA. Here the sample spans about 68,000 clones, 86% being singletons. Sequenced material: peripheral blood. This TCR was recovered from a man aged 50 to 59 with acute or convalescent COVID-19. The V and J genes are TRBV5-6 and TRBJ1-6, with 9 bases matching TRBD1. As DNA, the CDR3 is TGTGCCAGCAGCACCGGGACAGGGACTTCACCCCTCCACTTT. This codes for CASSTGTGTSPLHF.